This TCR beta chain is from a study of technical replicates of blood from a few donors. TCRdb's copy holds only in-frame clones and misses some; the assay was immunoSEQ multiplex PCR. Among around 85,000 clones listed, 85% to 95% were seen once. Germline V lookup: CDR1 MNHEY, CDR2 SVGAGI. V shed 2 bases and J shed 0 bases, with 11 bases lying between them. This CDR3 contains 16 residues. The clonotype originates from a human donor in good health. Sequenced material: T cells isolated from PBMCs. This chain uses TRBV6-5 with TRBJ1-3; no clear D. CDR3 loop: CASSYGLTSSGNTIYF. For the CDR3, the DNA is TGTGCCAGCAGTTACGGGCTGACGAGCTCTGGAAACACCATATATTTT.